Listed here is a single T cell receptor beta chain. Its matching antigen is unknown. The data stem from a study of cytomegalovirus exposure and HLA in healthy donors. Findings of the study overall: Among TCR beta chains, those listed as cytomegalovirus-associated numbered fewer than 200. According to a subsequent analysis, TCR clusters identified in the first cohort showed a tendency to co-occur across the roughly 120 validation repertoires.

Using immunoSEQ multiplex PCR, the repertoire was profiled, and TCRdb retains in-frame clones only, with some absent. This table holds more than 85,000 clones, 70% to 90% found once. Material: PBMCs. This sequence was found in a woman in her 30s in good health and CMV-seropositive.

CDR3 bases: TGTGCCAGCAGTGACTCGGCGGGAGGATACAATGAGCAGTTCTTC. Protein product: CASSDSAGGYNEQFF. The rearrangement uses TRBV6-4 and TRBJ2-1, with 8 bases matching TRBD2. The CDR3 is 15 residues long. V was pared by 0 bases and J by 4 bases, with 2 bases of the junction left unmatched. The germline gives CDR1 MRHNA, CDR2 SNTAGT.